The clone carrying this TCR beta chain has just one count. The record originates from a study of blood T cell repertoires in COVID-19. At the level of the study: The samples span acute and convalescent COVID-19 from the United States, Italy and Spain. Sources were T cells, B-cell-depleted T cells, or PBMCs; the material itself was cDNA or gDNA.

In the original processing: Counts of nucleated cells, estimated from reference gene primer amplification, were obtained. The protocol was immunoSEQ multiplex PCR, while the TCRdb copy is restricted to in-frame clones and leaves out a portion. V, J and clone size are those of that table, while D and trimming were read from the DNA. Of about 18,000 clones in the sample, roughly 91% are singletons; the top ten hold more than 15%. The junction had 16 bases not matched to a gene; V was cut back by 2 bases and J by 1 base. Looked up from germline, CDR1 is MNHNS and CDR2 is SASEGT. This CDR3 has 21 residues.

Input material: peripheral blood. The chain combines TRBV6-1 with TRBJ2-2; 10 bases agree with TRBD2. This receptor was identified in a human donor in a cohort sampled during active COVID-19. CDR3 protein: CASSESPTSGARILNTGELFF. The CDR3 DNA follows: TGTGCCAGCAGTGAATCCCCCACTAGCGGGGCAAGGATCCTGAACACCGGGGAGCTGTTTTTT.